This T cell receptor beta chain was recovered during a study of blood T cell repertoires in COVID-19 (TCRdb year 2020). About the study as a whole: Collaborator samples came from the United States, Italy and Spain and covered acute and convalescent phases of COVID-19. The repertoires were released in a freely available public database intended as a resource for research on the immune response to SARS-CoV-2. The dataset comprised deeply sampled blood TCRbeta repertoires from subjects exposed to, actively infected with, or recovered from COVID-19. Sample metadata almost always included a de-identified subject ID, COVID-19 status, age in years and sex. The material from the prospective study consisted of cDNA or gDNA derived from T cells, B-cell-depleted T cells, or PBMCs. The samples were drawn from two sources: the first 160 participants of the ongoing ImmuneRACE study, and some 1,300 subjects contributed by 6 global collaborators. Where available, HLA class I and class II types were obtained from metadata supplied by the sample provider rather than from assay-based typing. The paper as a whole reports these results and caveats: The quantity of clinical and demographic metadata differed by source and by participant and was supplied without curation.

The collaborating institutions used their own protocols to collect whole blood in K2EDTA tubes. For TCRbeta analysis, collaborators shipped samples as frozen whole blood, isolated PBMCs, or DNA extracted from either of those sample types. This clone was picked up one time. The antigen it binds to is not known. The input lacks base qualities; no much larger clone sits a single base away. CDR1 and CDR2 (SGHRS, YFSETQ) derive from the germline V gene. The CDR3 runs 16 residues from the cysteine to the phenylalanine. The CDR3 DNA has 48 bases and is translated from base 1. V has 4 bases trimmed and J has 4 bases trimmed; junction bases matching no gene number 8. TCRbeta CDR3 regions were amplified from genomic DNA using the immunoSEQ Assay, a bias-controlled multiplex PCR. The source study handled its data this way. The number of nucleated cells in each sample was estimated by amplification of reference gene primers within the assay. Sequence reads were collapsed and filtered to measure the absolute abundance of every unique TCRbeta CDR3 rearrangement. Productive Simpson clonality was computed per sample as the square root of Simpson's diversity index over productive rearrangements. The clones in this table, taken by TCRdb from immuneACCESS, are in-frame only. Not every clone is retained; where verified, under half of the shortfall comes from an unresolved V gene, and the cause of the rest is unknown. The V and J calls and clone size were taken over from that table, and D and trimming were inferred from the DNA. This sample is represented by over 95,000 clones; 85% of them were singletons. About 13% of the sample is in the top ten clones.

The sequence was collected from a human donor in a cohort sampled during active COVID-19. The chain uses TRBV5-1 and TRBJ1-1, with 12 junctional bases fitting TRBD1. The source material was peripheral blood. The base sequence is TGCGCCAGCAGCGTAGCCGGGACAGGGGGCGGCACTGAAGCTTTCTTT. Its translation is CASSVAGTGGGTEAFF.